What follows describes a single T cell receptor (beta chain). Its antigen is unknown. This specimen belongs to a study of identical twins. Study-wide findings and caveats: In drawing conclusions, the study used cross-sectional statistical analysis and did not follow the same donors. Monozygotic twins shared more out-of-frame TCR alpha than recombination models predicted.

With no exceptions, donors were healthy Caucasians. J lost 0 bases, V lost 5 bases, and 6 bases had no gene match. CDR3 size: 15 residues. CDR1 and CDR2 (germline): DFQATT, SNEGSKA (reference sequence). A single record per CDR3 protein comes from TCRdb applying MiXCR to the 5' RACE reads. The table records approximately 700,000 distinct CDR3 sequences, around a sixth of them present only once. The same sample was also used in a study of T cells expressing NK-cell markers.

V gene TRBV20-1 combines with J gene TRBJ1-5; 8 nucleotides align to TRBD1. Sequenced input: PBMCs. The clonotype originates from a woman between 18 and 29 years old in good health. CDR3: CSALRDRFSNQPQHF. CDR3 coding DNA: TGCAGTGCTCTTCGGGACAGGTTTAGCAATCAGCCCCAGCATTTT.